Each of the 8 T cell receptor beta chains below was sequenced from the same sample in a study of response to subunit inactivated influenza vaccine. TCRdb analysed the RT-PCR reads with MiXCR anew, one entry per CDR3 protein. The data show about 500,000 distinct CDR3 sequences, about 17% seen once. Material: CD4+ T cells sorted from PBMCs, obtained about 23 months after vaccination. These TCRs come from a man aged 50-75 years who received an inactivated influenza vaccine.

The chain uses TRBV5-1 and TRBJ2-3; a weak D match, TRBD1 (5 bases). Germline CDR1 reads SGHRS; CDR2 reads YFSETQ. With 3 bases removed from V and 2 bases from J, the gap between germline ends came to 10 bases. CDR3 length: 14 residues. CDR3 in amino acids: CASSSWTFTDTQYF. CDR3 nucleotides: TGCGCCAGCAGCTCCTGGACATTCACAGATACGCAGTATTTT.

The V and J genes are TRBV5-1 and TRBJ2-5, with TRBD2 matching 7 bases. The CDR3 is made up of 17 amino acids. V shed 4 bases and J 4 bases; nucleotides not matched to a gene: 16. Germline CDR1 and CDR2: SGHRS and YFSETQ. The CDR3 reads CASSSLGGSMGRETQYF. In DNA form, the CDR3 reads TGCGCCAGCAGCAGCCTCGGCGGGAGTATGGGTAGAGAGACCCAGTACTTC. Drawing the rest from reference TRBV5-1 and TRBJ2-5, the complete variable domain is KAGVTQTPRYLIKTRGQQVTLSCSPISGHRSVSWYQQTPGQGLQFLFEYFSETQRNKGNFPGRFSGRQFSNSRSEMNVSTLELGDSALYLCASSSLGGSMGRETQYFGPGTRLLVL.

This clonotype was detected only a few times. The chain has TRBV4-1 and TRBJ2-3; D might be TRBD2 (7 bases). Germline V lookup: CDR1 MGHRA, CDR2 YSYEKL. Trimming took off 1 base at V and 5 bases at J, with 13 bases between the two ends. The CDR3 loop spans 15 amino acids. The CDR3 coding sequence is TGCGCCAGCAGCCAAGGGGCGGGGGCGGGAGATACGCAGTATTTT. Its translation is CASSQGAGAGDTQYF.

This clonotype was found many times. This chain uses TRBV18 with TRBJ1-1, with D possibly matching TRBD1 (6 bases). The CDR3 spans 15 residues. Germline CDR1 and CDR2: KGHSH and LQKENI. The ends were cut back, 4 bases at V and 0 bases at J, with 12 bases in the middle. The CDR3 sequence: CASSLEGVLNTEAFF. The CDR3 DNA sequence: TGTGCCAGCTCACTCGAGGGGGTACTGAACACTGAAGCTTTCTTT.

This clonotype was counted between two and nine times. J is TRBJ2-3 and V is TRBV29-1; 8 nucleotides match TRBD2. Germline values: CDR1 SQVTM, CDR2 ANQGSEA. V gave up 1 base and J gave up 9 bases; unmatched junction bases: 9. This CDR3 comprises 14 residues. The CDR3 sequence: CSVEGLAGLGTQYF. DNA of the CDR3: TGCAGCGTTGAAGGGTTAGCGGGGCTGGGGACGCAGTATTTT.

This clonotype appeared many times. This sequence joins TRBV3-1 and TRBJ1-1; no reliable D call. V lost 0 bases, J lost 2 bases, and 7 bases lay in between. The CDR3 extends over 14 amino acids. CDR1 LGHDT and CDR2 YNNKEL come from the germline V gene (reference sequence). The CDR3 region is CASSQEVGNTEAFF. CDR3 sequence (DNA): TGTGCCAGCAGCCAAGAAGTGGGTAACACTGAAGCTTTCTTT.

The DNA of the CDR3 is TGTGCCAGCAGTGGAGGGGGCCACTATGGCTACACCTTC. It encodes CASSGGGHYGYTF. This sequence joins TRBV6-1 and TRBJ1-2, with TRBD1 identical over 7 bases. The V gene's germline CDR1 is MNHNS and CDR2 SASEGT. The V and J ends lost 4 bases and 3 bases, in that order; junction bases with no gene match: 2. The CDR3 runs to 13 residues.

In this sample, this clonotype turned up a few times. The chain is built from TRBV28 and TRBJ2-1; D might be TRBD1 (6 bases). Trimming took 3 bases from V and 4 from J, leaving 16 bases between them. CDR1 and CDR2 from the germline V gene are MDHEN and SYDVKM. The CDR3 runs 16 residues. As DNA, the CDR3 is TGTGCCAGCAGTTTGCCGGACAGAAACCCTTACAATGAGCAGTTCTTC. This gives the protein CASSLPDRNPYNEQFF.